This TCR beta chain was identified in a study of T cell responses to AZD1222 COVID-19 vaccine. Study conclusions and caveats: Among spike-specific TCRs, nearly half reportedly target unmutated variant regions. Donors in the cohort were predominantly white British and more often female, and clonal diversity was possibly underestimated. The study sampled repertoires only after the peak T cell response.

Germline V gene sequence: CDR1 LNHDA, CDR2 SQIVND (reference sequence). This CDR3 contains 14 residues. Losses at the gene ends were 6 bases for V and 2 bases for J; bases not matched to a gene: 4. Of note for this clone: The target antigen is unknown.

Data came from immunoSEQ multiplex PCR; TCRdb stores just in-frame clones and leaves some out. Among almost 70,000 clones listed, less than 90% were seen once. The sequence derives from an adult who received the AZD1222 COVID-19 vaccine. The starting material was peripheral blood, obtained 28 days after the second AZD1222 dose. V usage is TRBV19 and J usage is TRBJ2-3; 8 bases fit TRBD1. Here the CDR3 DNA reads TGTGCCAGTAGCGGACAGGGAGCCACAGATACGCAGTATTTT. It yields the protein CASSGQGATDTQYF.